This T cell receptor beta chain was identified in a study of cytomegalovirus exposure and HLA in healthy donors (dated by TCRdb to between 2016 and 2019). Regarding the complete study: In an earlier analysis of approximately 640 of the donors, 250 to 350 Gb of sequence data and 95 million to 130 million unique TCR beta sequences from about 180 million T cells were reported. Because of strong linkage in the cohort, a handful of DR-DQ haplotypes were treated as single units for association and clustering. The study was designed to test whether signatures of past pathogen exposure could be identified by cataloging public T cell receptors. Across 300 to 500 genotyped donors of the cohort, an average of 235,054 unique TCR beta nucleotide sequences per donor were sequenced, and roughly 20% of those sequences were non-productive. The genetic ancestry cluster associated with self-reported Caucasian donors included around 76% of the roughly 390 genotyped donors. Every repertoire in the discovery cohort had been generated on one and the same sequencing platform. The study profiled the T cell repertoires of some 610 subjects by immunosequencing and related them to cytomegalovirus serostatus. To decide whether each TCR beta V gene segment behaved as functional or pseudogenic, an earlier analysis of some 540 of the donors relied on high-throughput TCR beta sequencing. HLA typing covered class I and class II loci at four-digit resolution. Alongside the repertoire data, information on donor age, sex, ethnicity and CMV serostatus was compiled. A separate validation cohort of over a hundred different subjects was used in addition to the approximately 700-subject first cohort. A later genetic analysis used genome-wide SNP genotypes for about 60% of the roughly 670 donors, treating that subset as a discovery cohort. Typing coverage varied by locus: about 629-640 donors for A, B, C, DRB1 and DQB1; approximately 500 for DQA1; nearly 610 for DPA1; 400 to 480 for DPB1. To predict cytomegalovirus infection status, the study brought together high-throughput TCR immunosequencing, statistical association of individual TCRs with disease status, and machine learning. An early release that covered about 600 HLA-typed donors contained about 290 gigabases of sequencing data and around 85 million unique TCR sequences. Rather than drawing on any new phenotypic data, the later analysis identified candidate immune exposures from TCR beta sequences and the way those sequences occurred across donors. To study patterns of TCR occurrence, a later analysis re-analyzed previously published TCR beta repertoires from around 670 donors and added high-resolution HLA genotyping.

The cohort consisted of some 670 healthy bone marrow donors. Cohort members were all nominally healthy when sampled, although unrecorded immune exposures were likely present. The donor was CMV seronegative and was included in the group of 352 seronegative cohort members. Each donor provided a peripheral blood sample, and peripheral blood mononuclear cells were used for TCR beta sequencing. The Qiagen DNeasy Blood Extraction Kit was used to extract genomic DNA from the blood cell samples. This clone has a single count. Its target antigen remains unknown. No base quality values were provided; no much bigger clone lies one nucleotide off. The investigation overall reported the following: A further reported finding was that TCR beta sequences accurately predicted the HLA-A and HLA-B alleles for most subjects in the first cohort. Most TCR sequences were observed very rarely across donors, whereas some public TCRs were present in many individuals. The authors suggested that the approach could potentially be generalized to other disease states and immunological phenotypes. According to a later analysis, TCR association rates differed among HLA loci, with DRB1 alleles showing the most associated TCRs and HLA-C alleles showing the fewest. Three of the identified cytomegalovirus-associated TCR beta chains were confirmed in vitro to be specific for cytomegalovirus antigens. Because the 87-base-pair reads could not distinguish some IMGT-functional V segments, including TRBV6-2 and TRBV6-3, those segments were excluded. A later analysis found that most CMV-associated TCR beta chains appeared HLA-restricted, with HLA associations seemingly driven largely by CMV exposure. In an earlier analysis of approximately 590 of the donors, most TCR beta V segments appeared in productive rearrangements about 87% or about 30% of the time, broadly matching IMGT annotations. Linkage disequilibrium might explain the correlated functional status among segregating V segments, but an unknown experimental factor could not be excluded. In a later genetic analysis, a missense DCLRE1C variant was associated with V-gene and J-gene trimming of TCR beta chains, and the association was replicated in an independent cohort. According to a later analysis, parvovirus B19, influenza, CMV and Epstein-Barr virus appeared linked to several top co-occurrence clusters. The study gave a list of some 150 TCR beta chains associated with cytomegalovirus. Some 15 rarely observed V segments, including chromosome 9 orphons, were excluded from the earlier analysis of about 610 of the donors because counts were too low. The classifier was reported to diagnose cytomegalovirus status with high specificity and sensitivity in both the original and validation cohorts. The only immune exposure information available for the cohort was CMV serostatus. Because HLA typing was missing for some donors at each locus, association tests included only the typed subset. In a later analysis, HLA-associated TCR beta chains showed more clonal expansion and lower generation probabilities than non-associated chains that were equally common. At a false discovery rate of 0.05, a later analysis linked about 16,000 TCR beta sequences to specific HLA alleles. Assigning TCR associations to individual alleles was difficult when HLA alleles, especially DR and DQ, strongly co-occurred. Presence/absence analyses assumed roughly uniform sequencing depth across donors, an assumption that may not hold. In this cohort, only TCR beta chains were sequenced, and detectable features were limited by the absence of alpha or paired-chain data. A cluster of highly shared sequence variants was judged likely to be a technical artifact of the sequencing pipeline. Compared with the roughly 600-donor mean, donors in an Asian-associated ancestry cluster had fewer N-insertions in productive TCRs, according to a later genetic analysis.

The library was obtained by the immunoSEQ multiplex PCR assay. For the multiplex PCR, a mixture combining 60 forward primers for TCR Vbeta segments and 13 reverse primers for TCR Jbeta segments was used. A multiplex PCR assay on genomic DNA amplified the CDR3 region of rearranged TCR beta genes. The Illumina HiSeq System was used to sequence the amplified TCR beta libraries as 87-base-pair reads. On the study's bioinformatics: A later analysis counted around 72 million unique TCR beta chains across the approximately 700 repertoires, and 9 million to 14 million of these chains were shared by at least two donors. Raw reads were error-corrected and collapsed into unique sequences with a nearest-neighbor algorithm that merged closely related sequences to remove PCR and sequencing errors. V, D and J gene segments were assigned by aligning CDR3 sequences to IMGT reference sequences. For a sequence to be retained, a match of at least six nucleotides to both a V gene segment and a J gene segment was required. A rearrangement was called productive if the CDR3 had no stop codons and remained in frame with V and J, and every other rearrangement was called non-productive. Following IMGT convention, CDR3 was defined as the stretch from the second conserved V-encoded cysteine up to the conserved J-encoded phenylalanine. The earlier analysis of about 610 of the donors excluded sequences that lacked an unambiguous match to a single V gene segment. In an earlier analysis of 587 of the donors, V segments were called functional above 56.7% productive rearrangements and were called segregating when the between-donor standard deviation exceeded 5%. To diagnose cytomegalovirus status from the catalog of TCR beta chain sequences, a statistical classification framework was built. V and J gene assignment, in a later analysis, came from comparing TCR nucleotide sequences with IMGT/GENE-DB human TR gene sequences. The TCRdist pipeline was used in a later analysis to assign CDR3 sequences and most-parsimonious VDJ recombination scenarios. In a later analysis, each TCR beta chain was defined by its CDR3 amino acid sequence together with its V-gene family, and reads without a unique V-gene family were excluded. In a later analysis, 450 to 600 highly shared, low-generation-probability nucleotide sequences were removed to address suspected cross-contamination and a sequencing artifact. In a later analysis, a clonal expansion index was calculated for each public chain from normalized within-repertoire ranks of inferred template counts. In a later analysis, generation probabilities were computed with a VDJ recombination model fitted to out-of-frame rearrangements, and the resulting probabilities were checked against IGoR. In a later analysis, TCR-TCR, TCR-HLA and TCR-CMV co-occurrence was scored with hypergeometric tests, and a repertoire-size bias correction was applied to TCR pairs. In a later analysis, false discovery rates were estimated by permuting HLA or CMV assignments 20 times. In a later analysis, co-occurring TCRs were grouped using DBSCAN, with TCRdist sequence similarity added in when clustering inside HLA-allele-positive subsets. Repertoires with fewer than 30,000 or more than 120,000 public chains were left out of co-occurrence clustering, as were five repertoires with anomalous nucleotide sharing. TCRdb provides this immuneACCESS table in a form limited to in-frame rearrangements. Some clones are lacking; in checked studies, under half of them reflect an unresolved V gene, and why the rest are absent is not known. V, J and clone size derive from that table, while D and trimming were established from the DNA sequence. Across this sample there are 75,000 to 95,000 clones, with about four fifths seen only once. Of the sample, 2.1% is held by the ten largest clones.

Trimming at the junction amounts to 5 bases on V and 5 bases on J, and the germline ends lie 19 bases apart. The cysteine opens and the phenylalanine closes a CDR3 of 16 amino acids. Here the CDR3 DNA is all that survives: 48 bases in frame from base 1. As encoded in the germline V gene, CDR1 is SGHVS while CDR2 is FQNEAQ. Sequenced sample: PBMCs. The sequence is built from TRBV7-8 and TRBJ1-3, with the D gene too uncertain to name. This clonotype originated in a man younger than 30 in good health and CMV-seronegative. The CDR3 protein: CASSLGGQKRRNTIYF. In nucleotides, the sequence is TGTGCCAGCAGCCTAGGCGGCCAGAAGCGTAGAAACACCATATATTTT.